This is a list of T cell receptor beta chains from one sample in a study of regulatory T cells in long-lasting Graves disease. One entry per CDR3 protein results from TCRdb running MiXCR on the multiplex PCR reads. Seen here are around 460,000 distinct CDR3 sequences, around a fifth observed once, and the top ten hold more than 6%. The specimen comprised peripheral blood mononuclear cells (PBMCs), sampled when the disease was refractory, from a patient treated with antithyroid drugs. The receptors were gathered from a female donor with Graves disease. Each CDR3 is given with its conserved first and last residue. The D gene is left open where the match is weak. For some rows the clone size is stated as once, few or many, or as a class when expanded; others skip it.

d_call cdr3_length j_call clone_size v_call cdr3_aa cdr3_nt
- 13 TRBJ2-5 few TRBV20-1 CSATMDLRETQYF TGCAGTGCTACAATGGACCTGAGGGAGACCCAGTACTTC
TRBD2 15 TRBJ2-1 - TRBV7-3 CASSLTRTSYNEQFF TGTGCCAGCAGCTTAACCCGGACTAGCTACAATGAGCAGTTCTTC
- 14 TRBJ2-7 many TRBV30 CAWSVGGAVYEQYF TGTGCCTGGAGTGTAGGGGGGGCAGTCTACGAGCAGTACTTC
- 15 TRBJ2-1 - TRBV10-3 CAISDVGSSYNEQFF TGTGCCATCAGTGATGTCGGGTCCTCCTACAATGAGCAGTTCTTC
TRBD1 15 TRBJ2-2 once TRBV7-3 CASSAGTGPTGELFF TGTGCCAGCAGTGCCGGGACAGGGCCCACCGGGGAGCTGTTTTTT
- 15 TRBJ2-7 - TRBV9 CASSPIGGLTYEQYF TGTGCCAGCAGCCCTATTGGCGGGTTGACCTACGAGCAGTACTTC
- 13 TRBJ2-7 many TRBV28 CASHRDGAYEQYF TGTGCCAGCCACCGGGACGGAGCCTACGAGCAGTACTTC
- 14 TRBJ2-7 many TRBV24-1 CATSDPTVSYEQYF TGTGCCACCAGTGATCCAACAGTCTCCTACGAGCAGTACTTC
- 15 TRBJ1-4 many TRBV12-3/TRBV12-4 CASRPSGRSNEKLFF TGTGCCAGCCGACCCTCGGGCAGGAGTAATGAAAAACTGTTTTTT
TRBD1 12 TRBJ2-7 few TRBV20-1 CSAKPGQYEQYF TGCAGTGCTAAGCCGGGACAGTACGAGCAGTACTTC
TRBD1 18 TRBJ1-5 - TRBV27 CASSLYGTGGYGNQPQHF TGTGCCAGCAGCCTCTACGGGACAGGGGGTTATGGCAATCAGCCCCAGCATTTT
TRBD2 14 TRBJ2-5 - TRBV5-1 CASSSSGGEETQYF TGCGCCAGCAGCTCAAGCGGGGGTGAAGAGACCCAGTACTTC
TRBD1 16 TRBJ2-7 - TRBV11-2 CASSLTGGDLSCEQYF TGTGCCAGCAGCTTGACAGGGGGCGATCTGTCCTGCGAGCAGTACTTC
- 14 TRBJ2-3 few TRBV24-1 CATSASLGADTQYF TGTGCCACCAGTGCCTCTCTAGGGGCAGATACGCAGTATTTT
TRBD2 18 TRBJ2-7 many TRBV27 CASSSPSGVAGGRTEQYF TGTGCCAGCAGTTCCCCCTCCGGGGTAGCGGGAGGAAGGACCGAGCAGTACTTC
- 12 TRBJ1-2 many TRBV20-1 CSALGRSYGYTF TGCAGTGCTCTCGGACGAAGCTATGGCTACACCTTC
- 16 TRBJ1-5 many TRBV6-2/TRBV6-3 CASSYSKGRIYQPQHF TGTGCCAGCAGTTACTCGAAGGGCAGGATCTATCAGCCCCAGCATTTT
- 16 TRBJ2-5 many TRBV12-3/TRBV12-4 CASRTLATDSQETQYF TGTGCCAGCAGGACTCTAGCGACGGACAGCCAAGAGACCCAGTACTTC
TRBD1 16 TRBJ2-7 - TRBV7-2 CASSLGGTGVSYEQYF TGTGCCAGCAGCTTAGGAGGGACAGGAGTCTCCTACGAGCAGTACTTC
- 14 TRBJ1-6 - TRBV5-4 CASSLVDSSSPLHF TGTGCCAGCAGCTTGGTCGACAGCAGTTCACCCCTCCACTTT
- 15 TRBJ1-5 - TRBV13 CASSLGLTWYQPQHF TGTGCCAGCAGCTTAGGCCTAACGTGGTATCAGCCCCAGCATTTT
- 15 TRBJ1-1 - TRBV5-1 CASSLASREGTEAFF TGCGCCAGCAGCTTGGCGTCCAGAGAAGGAACTGAAGCTTTCTTT
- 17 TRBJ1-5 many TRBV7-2 CASSLPGREYSNQPQHF TGTGCCAGCAGCTTACCTGGCAGGGAATATAGCAATCAGCCCCAGCATTTT
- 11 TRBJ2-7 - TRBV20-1 CSATASYEQYF TGCAGTGCTACGGCTTCTTACGAGCAGTACTTC
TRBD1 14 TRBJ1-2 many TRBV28 CASSLNPGQGFYTF TGTGCCAGCAGTCTGAACCCGGGACAGGGTTTTTACACCTTC
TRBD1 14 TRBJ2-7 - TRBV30 CAWSVGTGDYEQYF TGTGCCTGGAGTGTAGGGACAGGGGACTACGAGCAGTACTTC
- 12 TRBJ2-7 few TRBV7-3 CASSLNGGEQYF TGTGCCAGCAGCTTAAATGGGGGTGAGCAGTACTTC
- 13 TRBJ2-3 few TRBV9 CASSVNDADTQYF TGTGCCAGCAGCGTAAATGACGCAGATACGCAGTATTTT
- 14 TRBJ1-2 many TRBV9 CASSVEGRPHGYTF TGTGCCAGCAGCGTAGAAGGTAGACCACATGGCTACACCTTC
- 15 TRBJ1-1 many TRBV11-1 CASSLGAGRDTEAFF TGTGCCAGCAGCTTAGGAGCAGGACGGGACACTGAAGCTTTCTTT
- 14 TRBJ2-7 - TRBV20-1 CSAREGGLGREQYF TGCAGTGCTAGAGAGGGCGGTCTCGGTCGTGAGCAGTACTTC
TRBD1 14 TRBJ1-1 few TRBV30 CAWSVGTGGTEAFF TGTGCCTGGAGTGTGGGGACAGGGGGCACTGAAGCTTTCTTT
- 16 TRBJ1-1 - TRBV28 CAIRRQLDSVYTEAFF TGTGCCATCAGACGCCAGTTGGACAGCGTCTACACTGAAGCTTTCTTT
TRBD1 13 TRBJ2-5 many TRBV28 CASRGTGQETQYF TGTGCCAGCAGAGGGACAGGGCAGGAGACCCAGTACTTC
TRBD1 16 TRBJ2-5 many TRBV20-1 CSARVFGTGPQETQYF TGCAGTGCTAGAGTCTTCGGGACAGGACCACAAGAGACCCAGTACTTC
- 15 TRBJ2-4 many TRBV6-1 CASSPQGTAKNIQYF TGTGCCAGCAGTCCGCAGGGAACAGCCAAAAACATTCAGTACTTC
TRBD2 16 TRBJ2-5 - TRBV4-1 CASSQVGLAGVETQYF TGCGCCAGCAGCCAAGTGGGGCTAGCGGGGGTAGAGACCCAGTACTTC
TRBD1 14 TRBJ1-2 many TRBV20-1 CSAPLNPGGNGYTF TGCAGTGCTCCCCTCAACCCAGGGGGAAATGGCTACACCTTC
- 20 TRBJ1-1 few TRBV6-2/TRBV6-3 CASSYLSWARADIMNTEAFF TGTGCCAGCAGTTACTTGTCGTGGGCAAGGGCCGACATAATGAACACTGAAGCTTTCTTT
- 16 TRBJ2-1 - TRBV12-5 CASGLVGLASGNEQFF TGTGCTAGTGGTTTGGTAGGGCTAGCGTCGGGAAATGAGCAGTTCTTC
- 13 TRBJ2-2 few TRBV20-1 CSARGAGAGELFF TGCAGTGCTAGAGGGGCAGGGGCCGGGGAGCTGTTTTTT
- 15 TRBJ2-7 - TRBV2 CASSPGRDNTYEQYF TGTGCCAGCTCACCCGGCCGGGACAACACCTACGAGCAGTACTTC
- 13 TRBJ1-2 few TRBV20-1 CSVPTGSNYGYTF TGCAGTGTCCCAACGGGGTCCAACTATGGCTACACCTTC
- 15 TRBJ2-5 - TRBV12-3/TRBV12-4 CASESRPWGQETQYF TGTGCCAGCGAGTCGAGACCTTGGGGCCAAGAGACCCAGTACTTC
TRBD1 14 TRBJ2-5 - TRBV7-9 CASSFVSGGETQYF TGTGCCAGCAGCTTCGTGTCAGGGGGTGAGACCCAGTACTTC
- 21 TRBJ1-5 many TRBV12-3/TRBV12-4 CASSSWPPGGGRGVQNQPQHF TGTGCCAGCAGTTCTTGGCCTCCCGGGGGGGGACGTGGAGTACAGAATCAGCCCCAGCATTTT
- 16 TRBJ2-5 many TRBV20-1 CSARDKEGGGQETQYF TGCAGTGCTAGAGATAAAGAGGGAGGGGGCCAAGAGACCCAGTACTTC
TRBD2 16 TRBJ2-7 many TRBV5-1 CASASRGGPQKGEQYF TGCGCCAGCGCTTCCCGGGGGGGACCTCAAAAAGGCGAGCAGTACTTC
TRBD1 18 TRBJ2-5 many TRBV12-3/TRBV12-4 CASSSGDDRGVSGETQYF TGTGCCAGCAGCTCTGGGGACGACAGGGGTGTTTCTGGAGAGACCCAGTACTTC
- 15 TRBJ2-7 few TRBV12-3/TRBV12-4 CASKSSGDSSYEQHF TGTGCCAGCAAATCCTCCGGCGATAGCTCCTACGAGCAGCACTTC
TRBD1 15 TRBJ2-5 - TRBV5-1 CASSTLGQGEETQYF TGCGCCAGCAGCACACTTGGACAGGGAGAAGAGACCCAGTACTTC
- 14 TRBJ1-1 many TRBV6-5 CASSYSNTETEAFF TGTGCCAGCAGTTACTCGAATACAGAGACTGAAGCTTTCTTT
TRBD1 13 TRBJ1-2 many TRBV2 CASSWTGGYGYTF TGTGCCAGCAGTTGGACAGGGGGTTATGGCTACACCTTC
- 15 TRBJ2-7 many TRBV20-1 CSARVIGSESYEQYF TGCAGTGCTAGAGTCATAGGGAGTGAGTCCTACGAGCAGTACTTC